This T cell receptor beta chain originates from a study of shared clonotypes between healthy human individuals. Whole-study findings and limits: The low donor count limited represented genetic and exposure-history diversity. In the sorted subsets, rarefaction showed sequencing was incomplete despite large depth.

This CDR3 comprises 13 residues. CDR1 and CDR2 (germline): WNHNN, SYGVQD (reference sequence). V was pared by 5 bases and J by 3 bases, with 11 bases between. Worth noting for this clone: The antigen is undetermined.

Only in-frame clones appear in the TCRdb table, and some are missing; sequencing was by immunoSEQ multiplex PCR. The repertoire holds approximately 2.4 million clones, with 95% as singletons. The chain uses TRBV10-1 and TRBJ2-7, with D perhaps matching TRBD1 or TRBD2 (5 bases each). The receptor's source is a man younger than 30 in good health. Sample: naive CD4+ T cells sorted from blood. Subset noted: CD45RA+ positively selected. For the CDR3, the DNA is TGCGCCAGCAGTTGGGACCGAGGCTACGAGCAGTACTTC. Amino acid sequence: CASSWDRGYEQYF.